This paragraph reports one TCR beta chain. Its cognate antigen is unknown. The PCR contained 60 Vbeta and 13 Jbeta primers. Profiling relied on immunoSEQ multiplex PCR, and the TCRdb table lists in-frame clones only, not all of them. The profile covers about 120,000 clones, with around 81% appearing a single time and 2% to 2.5% taken by the ten largest. The data stem from a study of cytomegalovirus exposure and HLA in healthy donors. Study-wide results and caveats: A later examination showed that TCR association rates differed by HLA locus, with DRB1 most and HLA-C fewest.

Germline V gene data show CDR1 as SEHNR and CDR2 as FQNEAQ (reference sequence). The CDR3 is 17 residues long. V shed 5 bases and J 7 bases; nucleotides not matched to a gene: 15. This receptor was identified in a woman in her thirties or forties in good health and CMV-seronegative. Sequencing used PBMCs. The J gene is TRBJ1-4, the V gene TRBV7-9, with TRBD1 identical over 8 bases. The CDR3 reads CASSEPQPGQAGEKLFF. The CDR3 DNA reads as TGTGCCAGCAGCGAACCTCAACCGGGACAGGCGGGTGAAAAACTGTTTTTT.